The 23 T cell receptor beta chains below were found in one sample sequenced in a study of T cells after yellow fever vaccination. TCRdb reprocessed the 5' RACE reads via MiXCR and lists one record per CDR3 protein. In the table there are 250,000 to 300,000 distinct CDR3 sequences, roughly 5.2% of which are singletons. The sample was CD4+ T cells sorted from PBMCs, taken on the day of the yellow fever booster vaccination. These receptors all come from a man younger than 35 who received the YFV17D yellow fever vaccine.

At least ten counts were recorded for this clonotype. The V and J genes are TRBV5-4 and TRBJ2-2, with D perhaps given as TRBD1 or TRBD2 (6 bases each). The CDR3 length is 15 residues. Trimming left V 4 bases short and J 5 bases short, with 15 bases between. Germline loops: CDR1 SGHNT, CDR2 YYREEE (reference sequence). The CDR3 reads CASSHREGGTGELFF. DNA for the CDR3: TGTGCCAGCAGCCACCGAGAGGGGGGAACCGGGGAGCTGTTTTTT. The whole variable domain, filled in from reference TRBV5-4 and TRBJ2-2, reads ETGVTQSPTHLIKTRGQQVTLRCSSQSGHNTVSWYQQALGQGPQFIFQYYREEENGRGNFPPRFSGLQFPNYSSELNVNALELDDSALYLCASSHREGGTGELFFGEGSRLTVL.

J is TRBJ2-3 and V is TRBV19; D not resolved. V lost 8 bases, J lost 4 bases, and 10 bases lay in between. CDR1 and CDR2 from the germline V gene are LNHDA and SQIVND (reference sequence). The CDR3 spans 12 residues. In DNA, the CDR3 is TGTGCCAGTCACAACGAGCCAGATACGCAGTATTTT. Translation gives CASHNEPDTQYF. Complete variable domain (other parts from reference TRBV19 and TRBJ2-3): DGGITQSPKYLFRKEGQNVTLSCEQNLNHDAMYWYRQDPGQGLRLIYYSQIVNDFQKGDIAEGYSVSREKKESFPLTVTSAQKNPTAFYLCASHNEPDTQYFGPGTRLTVL.

V usage is TRBV5-1 and J usage is TRBJ2-5, with D possibly being TRBD1 (5 bases). Germline V lookup: CDR1 SGHRS, CDR2 YFSETQ. V was clipped by 0 bases and J by 2 bases, with 11 bases between them. This CDR3 contains 15 residues. CDR3 sequence reads: CASSLGSGQQETQYF. CDR3 DNA: TGCGCCAGCAGCTTGGGATCAGGGCAACAAGAGACCCAGTACTTC.

This chain links TRBV18 with TRBJ2-7, with TRBD2 as a possible D gene (5 bases). V lost 3 bases, J lost 6 bases, and 15 bases lay in between. The germline CDR1 and CDR2 sequences are KGHSH and LQKENI. The CDR3 contains 14 residues. As DNA, the CDR3 is TGTGCCAGCTCACCCGGGGTGACGCTAGGCGAGCAGTACTTC. Amino acid sequence: CASSPGVTLGEQYF.

The chain joins TRBV5-1 to TRBJ2-2, with D possibly being TRBD1 (6 bases). V shed 9 bases and J shed 3 bases, with 18 bases lying between them. Germline CDR1 is SGHRS and CDR2 is YFSETQ. This CDR3 spans 15 amino acids. The chain's CDR3 is CATQTGDSHTGELFF. In DNA form, the CDR3 reads TGCGCCACCCAGACAGGAGACTCCCACACCGGGGAGCTGTTTTTT.

This clonotype was seen repeatedly, ten times or more. The chain couples TRBV4-1 to TRBJ2-3; D uncertain. The germline gives CDR1 MGHRA, CDR2 YSYEKL. Trimming took off 1 base at V and 0 bases at J, with 11 bases between the two ends. The CDR3 totals 16 residues. This CDR3 reads CASSQVNLVSTDTQYF. In DNA form, the CDR3 reads TGCGCCAGCAGCCAAGTCAACCTAGTGAGCACAGATACGCAGTATTTT.

The rearrangement uses TRBV12-3 or TRBV12-4 and TRBJ1-4; 9 nucleotides line up with TRBD1. The J segment lost 5 bases and the V segment lost 6 bases, leaving 7 bases of the junction unmatched. The CDR3 consists of 15 residues. The CDR3 DNA sequence: TGTGCCAGCAGGGGGACAGGGCTGGGGAATGAAAAACTGTTTTTT. This sequence encodes CASRGTGLGNEKLFF.

The sample holds a few counts of this clonotype. This chain connects TRBV6-5 to TRBJ2-1, with D possibly being TRBD1 (5 bases). V was cut by 5 bases and J by 6 bases, with 26 bases left in between. The CDR3 runs 18 residues. Germline V gene data show CDR1 as MNHEY and CDR2 as SVGAGI. CDR3 coding DNA: TGTGCCAGCAGTCCCCTCGGCAGGGTGCGCGTGTCTTCCAATGAGCAGTTCTTC. Residues: CASSPLGRVRVSSNEQFF.

V gene TRBV5-6 combines with J gene TRBJ2-7; D is possibly TRBD2 (5 bases). Germline V lookup: CDR1 SGHDT, CDR2 YYEEEE. The V end lost 1 base, the J end lost 7 bases, and 15 bases lay between the germline ends. This CDR3 is 14 amino acids long. The CDR3 DNA sequence: TGTGCCAGCAGCTTGTTACAGAGGGTAGGGGAGCAGTACTTC. Amino acids: CASSLLQRVGEQYF.

This clonotype was counted ten times or more. The rearrangement links TRBV20-1 to TRBJ1-6; possible D gene TRBD1, 6 bases. There are 15 residues in the CDR3. Trimming shortened V by 0 bases and J by 10 bases, and 16 bases separated the two germline ends. Per germline, CDR1 DFQATT and CDR2 SNEGSKA (reference sequence). CDR3 residues: CSARDLGRGGSPLHF. The CDR3 DNA sequence: TGCAGTGCTAGAGATCTGGGCAGGGGTGGATCACCCCTCCACTTT.

V usage is TRBV5-1 and J usage is TRBJ2-3; D is perhaps TRBD1 (6 bases). Germline CDR1 reads SGHRS; CDR2 reads YFSETQ. The CDR3 has 14 amino acids. V lost 3 bases and J lost 8, with 16 bases in between. Written as DNA, the CDR3 is TGCGCCAGCAGCTCGGACAGTCCCCGAGGTACGCAGTATTTT. It codes for CASSSDSPRGTQYF.

This clonotype has more than one count but fewer than ten. This rearrangement joins TRBV19 to TRBJ1-2, with a tentative D call TRBD1 (5 bases). There are 14 residues in the CDR3. The germline CDR1 and CDR2 sequences are LNHDA and SQIVND (reference sequence). Trimming took 7 bases from V and 7 from J, leaving 19 bases between them. The CDR3 loop reads CASTRRWDGSGYTF. The CDR3 nucleotides are TGTGCCAGTACCCGACGCTGGGACGGGAGTGGCTACACCTTC.

This clonotype was picked up a small number of times. This chain uses TRBV5-4 with TRBJ2-7; D is uncertain. The V gene's germline CDR1 is SGHNT and CDR2 YYREEE (reference sequence). Deletions cut 0 bases from V and 0 bases from J, with 10 bases between. This CDR3 is 15 amino acids long. This CDR3 reads CASSLATLASYEQYF. The CDR3 nucleotides are TGTGCCAGCAGCTTGGCCACCCTGGCCTCCTACGAGCAGTACTTC.

The CDR3 DNA is TGTGCCAGCATCATTATGGGGGGGACCGGGGAGCTGTTTTTT. Translated: CASIIMGGTGELFF. The chain uses TRBV12-3 or TRBV12-4 and TRBJ2-2, with 7 nucleotides matching TRBD2. CDR3 length: 14 amino acids. V shed 7 bases, J shed 5 bases, and the junction held 7 bases outside the gene matches.

This clonotype was counted between two and nine times. The chain is built from TRBV5-4 and TRBJ1-4; no reliable D call. CDR1 SGHNT and CDR2 YYREEE come from the germline V gene (reference sequence). The CDR3 is 13 residues long. Deletions cut 0 bases from V and 5 bases from J, with 5 bases between. CDR3 amino acids: CASSLETNEKLFF. CDR3 nucleotides: TGTGCCAGCAGCTTGGAGACAAATGAAAAACTGTTTTTT.

V usage is TRBV5-1 and J usage is TRBJ2-7; D may be TRBD2 (6 bases). The CDR3 is made up of 14 amino acids. Trimming left V 3 bases short and J 0 bases short, with 10 bases between. Germline V gene data show CDR1 as SGHRS and CDR2 as YFSETQ. This chain's CDR3 is CASSSGLHSYEQYV. CDR3 bases: TGCGCCAGCAGCTCGGGACTCCACTCCTACGAGCAGTACGTC.

The chain couples TRBV27 to TRBJ1-1; the D gene is possibly TRBD1 (6 bases). V was clipped by 8 bases and J by 7 bases, with 14 bases between them. Germline V lookup: CDR1 MNHEY, CDR2 SMNVEV (reference sequence). There are 12 residues in the CDR3. CDR3 region: CASGNRESEAFF. The CDR3 region has the DNA TGTGCCAGCGGGAACAGGGAAAGTGAAGCTTTCTTT.

This clonotype was observed at least ten times. V usage is TRBV6-2 or TRBV6-3 and J usage is TRBJ2-5, with TRBD1 matching over 7 bases. J lost 3 bases, V lost 4 bases, and 2 bases had no gene match. Germline CDR1 is MNHEY and CDR2 is SVGEGT. The CDR3 consists of 13 residues. The CDR3 region is CASSSRGKETQYF. The CDR3, as DNA: TGTGCCAGCAGTTCCAGGGGGAAAGAGACCCAGTACTTC.

This clonotype has at least ten counts. The chain is built from TRBV4-2 and TRBJ1-4; D call uncertain. Germline loops: CDR1 LGHNA, CDR2 YNFKEQ. V dropped 0 bases and J dropped 8 bases, with 16 bases sitting between them. This CDR3 is 16 amino acids long. The CDR3 reads CASSQDLTAGGEKLFF. In DNA form, the CDR3 reads TGTGCCAGCAGCCAAGATCTGACGGCAGGTGGAGAAAAACTGTTTTTT.

This clonotype occurred many times. The chain is built from TRBV27 and TRBJ2-5, with 8 bases identical to TRBD1. Germline CDR1 reads MNHEY; CDR2 reads SMNVEV (reference sequence). The CDR3 length is 14 residues. With V trimmed by 5 bases and J by 5 bases, 7 bases remained unmatched. CDR3 sequence reads: CASSPSTGGETQYF. CDR3 nucleotides: TGTGCCAGCAGTCCTTCCACAGGGGGGGAGACCCAGTACTTC.

This clonotype came up many times. This rearrangement joins TRBV4-2 to TRBJ2-7; D tentatively reads TRBD1 or TRBD2 (5 bases each). Germline V gene lookup returns CDR1 LGHNA and CDR2 YNFKEQ. This CDR3 contains 13 residues. V was pared by 4 bases and J by 2 bases, with 9 bases between. The CDR3 DNA reads as TGTGCCAGCAGCCGGGACGAGGCCTACGAGCAGTACTTC. The encoded protein is CASSRDEAYEQYF.

This clonotype was seen a few times. The rearrangement uses TRBV7-2 and TRBJ1-1; unclear D gene. CDR1 is SGHTA and CDR2 is FQGNSA in the germline V gene. V lost 6 bases, J lost 3 bases, and 20 bases lay in between. The CDR3 spans 16 residues. The CDR3 DNA is TGTGCCAGCAGTTCCCATAGTTCGGTCAGGCACACTGAAGCTTTCTTT. Translation: CASSSHSSVRHTEAFF.

This chain connects TRBV5-4 to TRBJ2-2; 8 nucleotides align to TRBD1. The junction had 16 bases not matched to a gene; V was cut back by 4 bases and J by 8 bases. Germline assignment: CDR1 SGHNT and CDR2 YYREEE (reference sequence). The CDR3 is made up of 17 amino acids. CDR3 bases: TGTGCCAGCAGCAATACTGGGGGCAGGGGGCGCGAAGGGGAGCTGTTTTTT. It specifies CASSNTGGRGREGELFF.